This T cell receptor beta chain derives from a study of T-cell memory formation after mild COVID-19. This clonotype occurred a few times. One entry per CDR3 protein results from TCRdb running MiXCR on the 5' RACE reads. The table has 470,000 or so distinct CDR3 sequences, roughly 25% seen once; the top ten hold approximately 12%. The V gene end was trimmed by 4 bases and the J gene end by 4 bases; junction bases not matched to a gene: 3. The length of the CDR3 is 16 residues. CDR1 LGHNA and CDR2 YNFKEQ come from the germline V gene. The chain couples TRBV4-2 to TRBJ2-3, with TRBD2 matching 15 bases. This sequence originates from an adult woman who had mild COVID-19 (a few samples of this study predate the infection). Cell type and time point are not known. The source material was PBMCs or a T cell subset sorted from them (not recorded which). The CDR3 here is CASSRTSGGAADTQYF. Written as DNA, the CDR3 is TGTGCCAGCAGCCGGACTAGCGGGGGGGCAGCAGATACGCAGTATTTT.